These 27 T cell receptor beta chains originate from one sample sequenced in a study of T cell responses to AZD1222 COVID-19 vaccine. TCRdb keeps only in-frame clones here, not all; method: immunoSEQ multiplex PCR. Among around 190,000 clones listed, approximately 93% were seen once. This specimen was peripheral blood, taken 28 days after the second AZD1222 dose. The receptor set was obtained from an adult who received the AZD1222 COVID-19 vaccine.

The rearrangement joins TRBV5-1 to TRBJ1-1; possible D gene TRBD1, 6 bases. With 4 bases removed from V and 4 bases from J, the gap between germline ends came to 14 bases. Germline V gene data show CDR1 as SGHRS and CDR2 as YFSETQ. The CDR3 runs to 14 residues. CDR3 DNA sequence: TGCGCCAGCAGCCTCTCGGGGGGCGTCACTGAAGCTTTCTTT. Translated: CASSLSGGVTEAFF.

The chain employs TRBV6-5 and TRBJ2-7; possible D gene TRBD1, 6 bases. With 0 bases removed from V and 0 bases from J, the gap between germline ends came to 9 bases. Germline CDR1 and CDR2: MNHEY and SVGAGI. This CDR3 region has 15 residues. CDR3 amino acids: CASSYSTGNSYEQYF. CDR3 sequence (DNA): TGTGCCAGCAGTTACTCGACAGGCAACTCCTACGAGCAGTACTTC.

This sequence joins TRBV27 and TRBJ2-7; the match to TRBD1 covers 9 bases. The CDR3 is 15 amino acids. The trim removed 4 bases at V and 4 bases at J, leaving 8 bases unmatched. CDR1 MNHEY and CDR2 SMNVEV come from the germline V gene (reference sequence). The CDR3 nucleotides are TGTGCCAGCAGTTCACCCGGGACAGGGCTTTACGAGCAGTACTTC. It encodes CASSSPGTGLYEQYF.

CDR3 DNA: TGTGCCAGCAGGGGAATATACGAGCAGTACTTC. It yields the protein CASRGIYEQYF. The rearrangement joins TRBV12-3 or TRBV12-4 to TRBJ2-7; no clear D gene. The CDR3 is 11 amino acids. V lost 6 bases, J lost 4 bases, and 7 bases lay in between.

The V gene is TRBV5-6, the J gene TRBJ2-4; D perhaps matches TRBD1 (5 bases). Trimming left V 1 base short and J 1 base short, with 15 bases between. The CDR3 has 17 residues. Germline V gene data show CDR1 as SGHDT and CDR2 as YYEEEE. CDR3 amino acids: CASSLLGQGSAKNIQYF. The CDR3 DNA follows: TGTGCCAGCAGCTTGCTAGGTCAGGGCTCGGCCAAAAACATTCAGTACTTC. The entire variable domain, with the rest obtained from reference TRBV5-6 and TRBJ2-4, is as follows: DAGVTQSPTHLIKTRGQQVTLRCSPKSGHDTVSWYQQALGQGPQFIFQYYEEEERQRGNFPDRFSGHQFPNYSSELNVNALLLGDSALYLCASSLLGQGSAKNIQYFGAGTRLSVL.

The V and J genes are TRBV5-1 and TRBJ1-4; D not certain. Germline CDR1 reads SGHRS; CDR2 reads YFSETQ. Trimming took off 4 bases at V and 8 bases at J, with 15 bases between the two ends. There are 14 residues in the CDR3. The CDR3 sequence is CASSADGSIEKLFF. The CDR3 DNA reads TGCGCCAGCAGCGCGGACGGGAGTATCGAAAAACTGTTTTTT.

The V and J genes are TRBV6-5 and TRBJ2-7; TRBD1 might be the D (5 bases). Between the trimmed V and J ends, which lost 6 bases and 1 base, there was a span of 10 bases. Germline V gene lookup returns CDR1 MNHEY and CDR2 SVGAGI. The CDR3 spans 13 residues. CDR3 sequence reads: CASSLGHSYEQYF. The CDR3 DNA follows: TGTGCCAGCAGCTTAGGACATTCCTACGAGCAGTACTTC.

V gene TRBV18 combines with J gene TRBJ2-7; a possible D gene is TRBD2 (6 bases). Germline V gives CDR1 KGHSH, CDR2 LQKENI. V lost 3 bases and J lost 2, with 14 bases in between. The CDR3 length is 15 residues. The CDR3 here is CASSPWGTGAYEQYF. CDR3 coding DNA: TGTGCCAGCTCACCGTGGGGGACGGGAGCCTACGAGCAGTACTTC.

The gene calls are TRBV6-5 and TRBJ2-7; a possible D gene is TRBD2 (6 bases). Trimming took off 4 bases at V and 2 bases at J, with 12 bases between the two ends. Looked up from germline, CDR1 is MNHEY and CDR2 is SVGAGI. The CDR3 length is 14 residues. The CDR3 DNA reads as TGTGCCAGCAGTTCCCGTGGAGGGCCCTACGAGCAGTACTTC. This sequence encodes CASSSRGGPYEQYF.

V gene TRBV9 combines with J gene TRBJ2-2; 7 nucleotides agree with TRBD1. Trimming took 3 bases from V and 6 from J; bases not matched to a gene: 5. The CDR3 is 14 residues long. Germline assignment: CDR1 SGDLS and CDR2 YYNGEE. In DNA form, the CDR3 reads TGTGCCAGCAGCGCCTACAGGGGAGCCGGGGAGCTGTTTTTT. Its protein product is CASSAYRGAGELFF. Using reference TRBV9 and TRBJ2-2 for the parts outside the CDR3, the full variable domain is DSGVTQTPKHLITATGQRVTLRCSPRSGDLSVYWYQQSLDQGLQFLIQYYNGEERAKGNILERFSAQQFPDLHSELNLSSLELGDSALYFCASSAYRGAGELFFGEGSRLTVL.

The chain has TRBV6-5 and TRBJ1-5; D is possibly TRBD1 (5 bases). The germline gives CDR1 MNHEY, CDR2 SVGAGI. CDR3 length: 13 residues. V gave up 6 bases and J gave up 6 bases, with 12 bases separating them. CDR3 amino acids: CASRPSQGQPQHF. DNA for the CDR3: TGTGCCAGCAGGCCCTCTCAGGGTCAGCCCCAGCATTTT.

This chain links TRBV29-1 with TRBJ2-2, with 10 bases identical to TRBD1. V shed 6 bases, J shed 1 base, and the junction held 2 bases outside the gene matches. This CDR3 spans 14 amino acids. The germline V gene has CDR1 SQVTM and CDR2 ANQGSEA. The DNA for the CDR3 is TGCAGCGTGGACAGGGGGGGGAACACCGGGGAGCTGTTTTTT. Its protein product is CSVDRGGNTGELFF.

This clone was seen more than once but under ten times. The chain couples TRBV6-4 to TRBJ1-2; possible D gene TRBD1, 5 bases. V dropped 7 bases and J dropped 0 bases, with 15 bases sitting between them. The CDR3 runs 15 residues. From germline, CDR1 is MRHNA and CDR2 SNTAGT. The CDR3 DNA is TGTGCCAGCACTAACCGGGGGGAATCTAACTATGGCTACACCTTC. It is translated as CASTNRGESNYGYTF.

V usage is TRBV5-6 and J usage is TRBJ1-2; the match to TRBD1 covers 8 bases. Losses at the gene ends were 4 bases for V and 9 bases for J; bases not matched to a gene: 17. This CDR3 is 16 amino acids long. The germline V gene encodes CDR1 SGHDT and CDR2 YYEEEE. In nucleotides, the CDR3 is TGTGCCAGCAGCCTGACCCCCGGAGGACAGGGTGGTCGCTACACCTTC. It translates to CASSLTPGGQGGRYTF.

The chain is built from TRBV4-1 and TRBJ1-1; possible D gene TRBD1, 5 bases. The CDR3 is made up of 16 amino acids. The germline V gene has CDR1 MGHRA and CDR2 YSYEKL. The V and J ends lost 0 bases and 5 bases respectively, with 16 bases between them. The CDR3 DNA follows: TGCGCCAGCAGCCAAGATTCAGGGACCCTTGGGACTGAAGCTTTCTTT. Its protein is CASSQDSGTLGTEAFF.

The genes are TRBV9 and TRBJ1-2; D unclear. The CDR3 has 15 residues. Trimming left V 0 bases short and J 5 bases short, with 14 bases between. In germline, CDR1 is SGDLS, CDR2 YYNGEE. CDR3: CASSVDGSSFYGYTF. For the CDR3, the DNA is TGTGCCAGCAGCGTAGATGGGAGCAGCTTTTATGGCTACACCTTC. The entire variable domain, with the rest obtained from reference TRBV9 and TRBJ1-2, is as follows: DSGVTQTPKHLITATGQRVTLRCSPRSGDLSVYWYQQSLDQGLQFLIQYYNGEERAKGNILERFSAQQFPDLHSELNLSSLELGDSALYFCASSVDGSSFYGYTFGSGTRLTVV.

This chain connects TRBV6-2 or TRBV6-3 to TRBJ1-5; possibly TRBD1 for D (6 bases). V shed 5 bases and J shed 5 bases, with 13 bases lying between them. This CDR3 has 14 residues. Germline CDR1 reads MNHEY; CDR2 reads SVGEGT. This CDR3 reads CASSRGKGDQPQHF. The DNA for the CDR3 is TGTGCCAGCAGTCGGGGGAAGGGGGATCAGCCCCAGCATTTT.

This chain links TRBV7-8 with TRBJ2-7, with 11 nucleotides matching TRBD1. Germline V gives CDR1 SGHVS, CDR2 FQNEAQ. J was trimmed by 4 bases and V by 5 bases; bases with no gene match: 7. The CDR3 runs 15 residues. The CDR3: CASSLRTGGWYEQYF. CDR3 nucleotide sequence: TGTGCCAGCAGCCTAAGGACAGGGGGCTGGTACGAGCAGTACTTC.

The rearrangement joins TRBV25-1 to TRBJ2-1, with 9 bases fitting TRBD1. CDR3 size: 14 residues. Germline lookup yields CDR1 MGHDK and CDR2 SYGVNS. The trim removed 8 bases at V and 4 bases at J, leaving 6 bases unmatched. This chain's CDR3 is CASWGTGTYNEQFF. The CDR3 nucleotides are TGTGCCAGCTGGGGGACAGGGACTTACAATGAGCAGTTCTTC.

J is TRBJ2-5 and V is TRBV11-3, with 9 bases fitting TRBD2. With V trimmed by 5 bases and J by 5 bases, 9 bases remained unmatched. CDR3 length: 15 amino acids. Germline V lookup: CDR1 SGHNT, CDR2 YENEEA. The CDR3 DNA reads TGTGCCAGCAGCCGGCAGGGGCTAGCGGGGGAGACCCAGTACTTC. As protein: CASSRQGLAGETQYF.

The genes are TRBV5-1 and TRBJ2-1, with D hard to call. Germline-derived CDR1 and CDR2 are SGHRS and YFSETQ. The CDR3 runs to 12 residues. The ends were cut back, 4 bases at V and 5 bases at J, with 7 bases in the middle. CDR3 residues: CASSLPHNEQFF. CDR3 in DNA: TGCGCCAGCAGCCTTCCCCACAATGAGCAGTTCTTC.

V and J are TRBV6-1 and TRBJ1-4; D gene ambiguous. Trimming cost V 3 bases and J 0 bases, with 11 bases left between them. Germline assignment: CDR1 MNHNS and CDR2 SASEGT. CDR3 length equals 16 residues. The CDR3 loop reads CASSEEPITTNEKLFF. The CDR3 region has the DNA TGTGCCAGCAGTGAGGAGCCTATCACAACTAATGAAAAACTGTTTTTT.

V is TRBV27 and J is TRBJ2-5; 8 nucleotides agree with TRBD2. V was pared by 4 bases and J by 4 bases, with 8 bases of the junction left unmatched. The CDR3 totals 15 residues. From germline, CDR1 is MNHEY and CDR2 SMNVEV (reference sequence). The CDR3 here is CASSYNSGAPETQYF. DNA of the CDR3: TGTGCCAGCAGTTATAATAGCGGGGCCCCAGAGACCCAGTACTTC.

This chain links TRBV10-2 with TRBJ2-3, with D perhaps TRBD1 (6 bases). The CDR3 covers 14 residues. Deletions cut 5 bases from V and 0 bases from J, with 9 bases between. CDR1 and CDR2 (germline): WSHSY, SAAADI. CDR3 protein: CASSQGLSTDTQYF. The CDR3 DNA sequence: TGCGCCAGCAGTCAGGGGCTTAGCACAGATACGCAGTATTTT.

The V call is TRBV12-3 or TRBV12-4, the J call TRBJ1-2; D is unclear. Trimming removed 3 bases from V and 4 bases from J, with 9 bases in between. CDR3 length: 13 amino acids. The CDR3 here is CASSLNKSYGYTF. CDR3 DNA: TGTGCCAGCAGTTTGAACAAGAGCTATGGCTACACCTTC.

The chain carries TRBV15 and TRBJ2-5; a possible D gene is TRBD1 (6 bases). Germline loops: CDR1 LNHNV, CDR2 YYDKDF (reference sequence). Trimming removed 0 bases at V and 5 bases at J, with 10 bases between. The CDR3 totals 14 residues. The CDR3 DNA reads as TGTGCCACCAGCAGAGACAGGGGCTCGGAGACCCAGTACTTC. It translates to CATSRDRGSETQYF.

This clone was recorded only once. The chain combines TRBV7-9 with TRBJ2-5; possibly TRBD1 for D (6 bases). The ends were cut back, 0 bases at V and 1 base at J, with 9 bases in the middle. The CDR3 extends over 15 amino acids. CDR1 is SEHNR, CDR2 FQNEAQ, per germline (reference sequence). The CDR3 DNA follows: TGTGCCAGCAGCTTAGCTGGACAGTTCCAAGAGACCCAGTACTTC. This encodes CASSLAGQFQETQYF.